This TCR beta chain derives from a study of early T cells in non-severe SARS-CoV-2 infection. V was clipped by 4 bases and J by 3 bases, with 12 bases between them. The germline V gene has CDR1 LGHNA and CDR2 YNFKEQ. The CDR3 totals 14 residues. Each CDR3 protein gets one entry after TCRdb re-called the 5' RACE reads with MiXCR. Among some 82,000 distinct CDR3 sequences listed, about 6% were seen once. The sequencing sample was made of whole blood. The V and J genes are TRBV4-2 and TRBJ2-5; a weak D match, TRBD2 (6 bases). The source of this sequence is an adult who was a healthcare worker with PCR-confirmed SARS-CoV-2 infection or an uninfected control (not recorded which). The CDR3 loop reads CASSLPSGEETQYF. DNA for the CDR3: TGTGCCAGCAGCCTACCCTCGGGGGAAGAGACCCAGTACTTC.